This T cell receptor (beta chain) was found in a study of T cells after yellow fever vaccination. For the study at large: The fractions with low cell numbers were processed using SMART-Seq v4 Ultra Low Input.

For TCR, cDNA came from 5'RACE template switching, which added a universal primer site and UMIs. TCRdb called the 5' RACE reads again in MiXCR, with one record for every CDR3 protein. This sample has hundreds of thousands of distinct CDR3 sequences, with approximately 18% found just once. Points from the study as a whole: Abundant clonotypes from the bulk population could get into FACS-sorted repertoires as contaminants.

This clonotype has more than one count but fewer than ten. Its antigen remains unknown. Trimming shortened V by 1 base and J by 3 bases, and 16 bases separated the two germline ends. CDR1 and CDR2 from the germline V gene are DFQATT and SNEGSKA (reference sequence). This CDR3 contains 15 residues. This clonotype was obtained from a man aged 18 to 29 who received the YFV17D yellow fever vaccine. The V and J genes are TRBV20-1 and TRBJ2-7; the D call may be TRBD1 or TRBD2 (6 bases each). The material was PBMCs, obtained before the yellow fever booster vaccination. This CDR3 reads CSARGSGGRLYEQYF. The CDR3, as DNA: TGCAGTGCTAGAGGCTCCGGGGGCCGCCTCTACGAGCAGTACTTC.